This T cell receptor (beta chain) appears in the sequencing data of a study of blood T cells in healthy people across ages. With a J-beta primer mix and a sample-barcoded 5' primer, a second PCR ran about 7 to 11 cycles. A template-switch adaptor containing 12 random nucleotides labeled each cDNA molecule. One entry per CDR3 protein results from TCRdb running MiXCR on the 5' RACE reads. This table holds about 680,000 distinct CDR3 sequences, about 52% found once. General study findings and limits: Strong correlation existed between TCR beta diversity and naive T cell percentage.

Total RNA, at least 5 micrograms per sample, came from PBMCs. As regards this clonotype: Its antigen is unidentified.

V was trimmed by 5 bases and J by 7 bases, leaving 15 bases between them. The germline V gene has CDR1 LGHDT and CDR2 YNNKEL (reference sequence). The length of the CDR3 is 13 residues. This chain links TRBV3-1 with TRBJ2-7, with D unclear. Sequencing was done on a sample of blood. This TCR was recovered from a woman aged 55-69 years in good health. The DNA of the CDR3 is TGTGCCAGCAGCACATACCCTTCGCGGGAGCAGTACTTC. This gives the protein CASSTYPSREQYF.